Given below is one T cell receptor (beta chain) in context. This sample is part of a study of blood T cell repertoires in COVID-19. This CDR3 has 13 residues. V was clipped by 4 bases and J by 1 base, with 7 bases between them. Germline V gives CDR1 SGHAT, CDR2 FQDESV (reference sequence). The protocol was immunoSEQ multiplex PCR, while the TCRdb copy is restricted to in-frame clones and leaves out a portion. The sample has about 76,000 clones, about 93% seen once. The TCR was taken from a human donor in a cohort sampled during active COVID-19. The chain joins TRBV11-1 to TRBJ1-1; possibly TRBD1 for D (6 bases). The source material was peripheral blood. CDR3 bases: TGTGCCAGCAGCTCACAGGGGAACACTGAAGCTTTCTTT. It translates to CASSSQGNTEAFF.